This TCR beta chain was captured by sequencing in a study of cytomegalovirus exposure and HLA in healthy donors (dated by TCRdb to the late 2010s). Study-level background: According to an earlier analysis of several hundred of the donors, about 179 million T cells yielded 95 million to 140 million unique TCR beta sequences and about 300 Gb of sequence data. Roughly 310 gigabases of sequencing data and 80 million or so unique TCR sequences were included in an early release covering roughly 600 HLA-typed donors. Among the roughly 380 genotyped donors, about 83% belonged to the genetic ancestry cluster associated with self-reported Caucasian donors. The study aimed to test whether signatures of past pathogen exposure could be identified by cataloging public T cell receptors. The study used immunosequencing to profile the T cell repertoires of hundreds of subjects and linked those repertoires to cytomegalovirus serostatus. Besides the first cohort of approximately 670 subjects, a separate validation cohort made up of roughly 130 different subjects was used. To predict cytomegalovirus infection status, the study combined high-throughput TCR immunosequencing, statistical association of individual TCRs with disease status, and machine learning. To study patterns of TCR occurrence, a later analysis re-analyzed previously published TCR beta repertoires from several hundred donors and added high-resolution HLA genotyping. Rather than using new phenotypic data, the later analysis identified candidate immune exposures from TCR beta sequences and from how often those sequences occurred across donors. In an earlier analysis of roughly 600 of the donors, high-throughput TCR beta sequencing was used to judge whether each TCR beta V gene segment behaved as functional or pseudogenic. Alongside the repertoire data, information on donor age, sex, ethnicity and CMV serostatus was compiled. A later genetic analysis took genome-wide SNP genotypes for about 55% of the 666 donors and used that subset as a discovery cohort. All discovery cohort repertoires had been generated using a single sequencing platform. Both class I and class II loci were covered by HLA typing, at four-digit resolution. Typing coverage differed by locus: A, B, C, DRB1 and DQB1 were typed in about 620-640 donors, DQA1 in 500 to 550, DPA1 in approximately 610, and DPB1 in roughly 450. A handful of DR-DQ haplotypes were handled as single units for association and clustering because linkage in the cohort was strong. Among 300 to 500 genotyped donors of the cohort, an average of approximately 240,000 unique TCR beta nucleotide sequences was sequenced per donor, of which approximately 19% were non-productive. What the work shows at the level of the full study, not this receptor alone: Because HLA typing was unavailable for some donors at each locus, only the typed subset was used in association tests. In a later genetic analysis, fewer N-insertions in productive TCRs were reported among donors in an Asian-associated ancestry cluster than the roughly 700-donor mean. A later analysis associated about 16,000 TCR beta sequences with specific HLA alleles at a false discovery rate of 0.05. Some IMGT-functional V segments, including TRBV6-2 and TRBV6-3, could not be distinguished by the 87-base-pair reads and were therefore excluded. Only TCR beta chains were sequenced in this cohort, and the absence of alpha or paired-chain data limited detectable features. In a later analysis, most CMV-associated TCR beta chains were found to appear HLA-restricted, with HLA associations seemingly driven largely by CMV exposure. Assigning TCR associations to individual alleles was difficult when HLA alleles, especially DR and DQ, strongly co-occurred. Broadly in line with IMGT annotations, most TCR beta V segments showed up in productive rearrangements about 90% or about 30% of the time in an earlier analysis of around 550 of the donors. Because counts were too low, fewer than 20 rarely observed V segments, including chromosome 9 orphons, were excluded from the earlier analysis of 587 of the donors. Linkage disequilibrium might explain the correlated functional status among segregating V segments, but an unknown experimental factor could not be excluded. Most TCR sequences were seen in very few donors, while some public TCRs were found in many individuals. The classifier was reported to diagnose cytomegalovirus status with high specificity and sensitivity in both the original cohort and the validation cohort. In a later analysis, the rate of TCR association differed among HLA loci, with DRB1 alleles having the most associated TCRs and HLA-C alleles having the fewest. In vitro tests confirmed that a few of the cytomegalovirus-associated TCR beta chains recognize cytomegalovirus antigens. The authors suggested that the approach could potentially be generalized to other disease states and immunological phenotypes. Sequencing depth was assumed to be roughly uniform across donors in the presence/absence analyses, though that assumption may not hold. The only immune exposure information available for the cohort was CMV serostatus. In a later analysis, several top co-occurrence clusters were reported to appear linked to parvovirus B19, influenza, CMV and Epstein-Barr virus. V-gene and J-gene trimming of TCR beta chains was associated with a missense DCLRE1C variant in a later genetic analysis, and the association was replicated in an independent cohort. The study listed 150 to 200 TCR beta chains as associated with cytomegalovirus. A further reported finding was that TCR beta sequences accurately predicted the HLA-A and HLA-B alleles for most subjects in the first cohort. Compared with equally common non-associated chains, HLA-associated TCR beta chains in a later analysis were more clonally expanded and had lower generation probabilities. A cluster of highly shared sequence variants was judged likely to represent a technical artifact of the sequencing pipeline.

Receptors were amplified or captured by the immunoSEQ multiplex PCR assay. The multiplex PCR relied on a mix of 60 forward primers for TCR Vbeta segments and 13 reverse primers for TCR Jbeta segments. The CDR3 region of rearranged TCR beta genes was amplified from genomic DNA with a multiplex PCR assay. The Illumina HiSeq System was used to sequence the amplified TCR beta libraries as 87-base-pair reads. As for the authors' bioinformatics: Across the 666 repertoires, a later analysis counted 60 million to 90 million unique TCR beta chains, roughly 11 million of which were shared by at least two donors. A nearest-neighbor algorithm error-corrected the raw reads and collapsed the reads into unique sequences, merging closely related sequences to remove PCR and sequencing errors. V, D and J gene segments were assigned by aligning CDR3 sequences to IMGT reference sequences. For a sequence to be retained, at least a six-nucleotide match to both a V gene segment and a J gene segment was required. Rearrangements were classified as productive when the CDR3 lacked stop codons and remained in frame with V and J, and all other rearrangements were classified as non-productive. CDR3 was defined by IMGT convention, running from the second conserved V-encoded cysteine to the conserved J-encoded phenylalanine. The earlier analysis of approximately 500 of the donors excluded sequences that lacked an unambiguous match to a single V gene segment. In an earlier analysis of 587 of the donors, V segments were called functional above 56.7% productive rearrangements and were called segregating when the between-donor standard deviation exceeded 5%. A statistical classification framework was built to diagnose cytomegalovirus status from the catalog of TCR beta chain sequences. In a later analysis, TCR nucleotide sequences were compared against IMGT/GENE-DB human TR gene sequences so that V and J genes could be assigned. Using the TCRdist pipeline, a later analysis assigned CDR3 sequences along with most-parsimonious VDJ recombination scenarios. In a later analysis, every TCR beta chain was defined by the combination of its CDR3 amino acid sequence and its V-gene family, and reads without a unique V-gene family were dropped. In a later analysis, a few hundred highly shared, low-generation-probability nucleotide sequences were removed to address suspected cross-contamination and a sequencing artifact. In a later analysis, a clonal expansion index for each public chain was calculated from normalized within-repertoire ranks of inferred template counts. In a later analysis, generation probabilities were computed using a VDJ recombination model fitted to out-of-frame rearrangements, and the results were checked against IGoR. Hypergeometric tests were used in a later analysis to score TCR-TCR, TCR-HLA and TCR-CMV co-occurrence, with a repertoire-size bias correction applied to the TCR pairs. A later analysis estimated false discovery rates by permuting HLA or CMV assignments 20 times. A later analysis grouped co-occurring TCRs with DBSCAN, adding TCRdist sequence similarity when clustering within HLA-allele-positive subsets. Repertoires with fewer than 30,000 or more than 120,000 public chains were left out of co-occurrence clustering, as were five repertoires with anomalous nucleotide sharing. TCRdb stores this immuneACCESS table with in-frame sequences only. Part of the clones is absent; in the studies checked, under half of the shortfall reflects unresolved V genes, and no reason is known for the rest. The DNA was the basis for D and trimming; V, J and clone size are from that table. This sample lists fewer than 250,000 clones; over 60% were detected once. The top ten hold over 1.5% of the sample.

The germline V gene supplies CDR1 MDHEN and CDR2 SYDVKM. The CDR3, cysteine through phenylalanine, is 16 amino acids long. The retained sequence is limited to the CDR3, 48 bases, with the frame set at the first base. V lost 2 bases and J lost 0 bases; the stretch between them is 8 bases long. The cohort consisted of approximately 670 healthy bone marrow donors. At the time of sampling, all cohort members were nominally healthy, though unrecorded immune exposures were likely present. The donor tested CMV seronegative, placing the donor among the 350 to 400 seronegative members of the cohort. Every donor gave a peripheral blood sample, and the peripheral blood mononuclear cells from that sample were used for TCR beta sequencing. Genomic DNA extraction from the blood cell samples was performed with the Qiagen DNeasy Blood Extraction Kit. Points on this clone: Its antigen is not yet known. Within one base of it there is no much larger clone, and no base qualities were kept.

Recombination joined TRBV28 with TRBJ1-6; the D gene cannot be named for sure. This clonotype was obtained from a male donor in good health and CMV-seronegative. The specimen sequenced was PBMCs. The CDR3 reads as follows: CASSLLGSSYNSPLHF. At the DNA level, the sequence is TGTGCCAGCAGTTTACTGGGGAGCTCCTATAATTCACCCCTCCACTTT.